The 15 T cell receptor beta chains below were found in one sample sequenced in a study of T cells in Graves' hyperthyroidism and ophthalmopathy. Using RNA transcripts as the source, TCR beta CDR3 regions were amplified. In the first-round RT-PCR of the TCR CDR3, the HTBI primer set was used. From the multiplex PCR reads, TCRdb called clonotypes with MiXCR, one entry per CDR3 protein. The table has roughly 720,000 distinct CDR3 sequences, 17% seen once. Material for sequencing was blood. The source of these receptors is a man aged 50-60 years with Graves' hyperthyroidism.

The chain couples TRBV20-1 to TRBJ2-3, with 7 nucleotides matching TRBD1. The germline gives CDR1 DFQATT, CDR2 SNEGSKA (reference sequence). Trimming removed 5 bases from V and 2 bases from J; junction bases left unmatched: 10. The CDR3 is made up of 15 amino acids. In DNA form, the CDR3 reads TGCAGTGCTCCAAGACGCCAGGGGGTCACAGATACGCAGTATTTT. Protein: CSAPRRQGVTDTQYF.

The gene calls are TRBV6-1 and TRBJ2-7, with a possible D match to TRBD2 (6 bases). Germline V gives CDR1 MNHNS, CDR2 SASEGT. Deletions cut 6 bases from V and 5 bases from J, with 20 bases between. CDR3 length: 15 amino acids. Written as DNA, the CDR3 is TGTGCCAGCAGGACTCCCGGGGGTCTCGGAAACGAGCAGTACTTC. Translation gives CASRTPGGLGNEQYF.

This chain joins TRBV4-3 and TRBJ2-3; 10 bases agree with TRBD1. Looked up from germline, CDR1 is LGHNA and CDR2 is YSLEER. The CDR3 covers 16 residues. With 5 bases clipped from V and 0 bases from J, the junction kept 5 bases outside the gene matches. The CDR3 bases are TGCGCCAGCAGCACCCGGACAGGGGGGAGCACAGATACGCAGTATTTT. The encoded protein is CASSTRTGGSTDTQYF.

This clonotype occurred many times. The V and J genes are TRBV27 and TRBJ2-7; the match to TRBD2 covers 11 bases. The germline V gene has CDR1 MNHEY and CDR2 SMNVEV (reference sequence). This CDR3 has 14 residues. V dropped 8 bases and J dropped 6; count of bases not matched to a gene: 9. The CDR3 bases are TGTGCCAGCGGGTATAGCGGGAGGGAAGCCGAGCAGTACTTC. This codes for CASGYSGREAEQYF.

V usage is TRBV29-1 and J usage is TRBJ1-2; D possibly corresponds to TRBD1 (6 bases). This CDR3 is built from 12 residues. CDR1 and CDR2 from the germline V gene are SQVTM and ANQGSEA. Trimming took 6 bases from V and 4 from J, leaving 12 bases between them. The CDR3: CSVSGTPYGYTF. The DNA for the CDR3 is TGCAGCGTATCCGGGACACCCTATGGCTACACCTTC.

This clonotype was seen at least ten times. The junction and the germline gene differ at one end; a read error may be behind it. The CDR3 region is CASRGLAGTDTQYF. DNA for the CDR3: TGTGCCAGCAGGGGACTAGCGGGCACAGATACACAGTATTTT. The gene calls are TRBV6-2 or TRBV6-3 and TRBJ2-3, with 12 bases fitting TRBD2. Germline lookup yields CDR1 MNHEY and CDR2 SVGEGT. CDR3 length: 14 residues.

This chain links TRBV28 with TRBJ1-3, with 11 bases that match TRBD1. Germline values: CDR1 MDHEN, CDR2 SYDVKM. Trimming at V came to 1 base and at J to 7 bases, leaving 6 bases not matched to a gene. This CDR3 is built from 16 residues. The CDR3 nucleotides are TGTGCCAGCAGTTTATCCTCGGGACAGGGGGATAACACCATATATTTT. It specifies CASSLSSGQGDNTIYF.

This clonotype has just a few counts. The rearrangement links TRBV29-1 to TRBJ2-1, with 8 positions matching TRBD2. With V trimmed by 4 bases and J by 6 bases, 8 bases remained unmatched. The CDR3 sequence is 14 residues long. Germline V gives CDR1 SQVTM, CDR2 ANQGSEA. Here the CDR3 DNA reads TGCAGCGTTGTCGGGCAGCTAGCGGGCAATGAGCAGTTCTTC. Translating gives CSVVGQLAGNEQFF.

This clonotype was recorded many times. The V call is TRBV11-2, the J call TRBJ2-5; D might be TRBD1 or TRBD2, each matching 6 bases. The CDR3 is 16 residues long. The germline gives CDR1 SGHAT, CDR2 FQNNGV. V lost 8 bases and J lost 4, with 23 bases in between. The CDR3 loop reads CASGRAQRGRRETQYF. The DNA for the CDR3 is TGTGCCAGCGGAAGGGCCCAAAGGGGGAGGCGAGAGACCCAGTACTTC.

This clonotype was observed once. This may be a read error, as it is one base from a much larger clone. The rearrangement joins TRBV20-1 to TRBJ1-5, with unresolved D. The CDR3 runs to 15 residues. CDR1 is DFQATT and CDR2 is SNEGSKA in the germline V gene (reference sequence). The V end lost 3 bases, the J end lost 4 bases, and 16 bases lay between the germline ends. CDR3 in amino acids: CSARVETNANQPQHF. CDR3 DNA sequence: TGCAGTGCTAGGGTGGAGACAAACGCTAATCAGCCCCAGCATTTT.

This clonotype has at least ten counts. The V call is TRBV2, the J call TRBJ2-7; perhaps D is TRBD1 or TRBD2 (5 bases each). The ends were cut back, 6 bases at V and 4 bases at J, with 10 bases in the middle. The germline V gene has CDR1 SNHLY and CDR2 FYNNEI. The CDR3 runs to 12 residues. The CDR3 DNA reads as TGTGCCAGCAGAGCCGGGGCGTACGAGCAGTACTTC. It encodes CASRAGAYEQYF.

Comments on this clonotype: This may stem from a read error, because a much larger clone lies one nucleotide away. The chain uses TRBV28 and TRBJ1-3, with a tentative D call TRBD1 (5 bases). Germline loops: CDR1 MDHEN, CDR2 SYDVKM. The CDR3 runs 14 residues. The CDR3 sequence is CASSQGTNGNTISF. The CDR3 DNA reads TGTGCCAGCAGCCAAGGGACTAATGGAAACACCATATCTTTT.

This clonotype was found many times. V is TRBV24-1 and J is TRBJ2-1, with 7 bases aligning to TRBD1. The CDR3 has 12 amino acids. From germline, CDR1 is KGHDR and CDR2 SFDVKD. V dropped 7 bases and J dropped 9; count of bases not matched to a gene: 5. CDR3 region: CATSGPGGEQFF. The CDR3 DNA follows: TGTGCCACCAGCGGCCCAGGGGGTGAGCAGTTCTTC.

This clonotype showed up just a few times. The genes are TRBV10-1 and TRBJ2-7, with 7 bases that match TRBD1. The CDR3 totals 16 residues. Unmatched junction bases numbered 8, after V lost 0 bases and J lost 3 bases. The V gene's germline CDR1 is WNHNN and CDR2 SYGVQD (reference sequence). CDR3 residues: CASSESWTGDFYEQYF. The CDR3 DNA sequence: TGCGCCAGCAGTGAGTCTTGGACAGGCGATTTCTACGAGCAGTACTTC.

Ten or more counts support this clonotype. V and J are TRBV6-1 and TRBJ2-1, with 10 bases that match TRBD2. Germline CDR1 reads MNHNS; CDR2 reads SASEGT. After removal of 5 bases from V and 6 bases from J, the junction contained 7 bases not matched to a gene. The CDR3 is made up of 15 amino acids. The DNA of the CDR3 is TGTGCCAGCAGTTTACTAGCGGGATTCCCCAATGAGCAGTTCTTC. Amino acid sequence: CASSLLAGFPNEQFF.